A selection of T cell receptor beta chains follows, all from one sample in a study of shared clonotypes between healthy human individuals. Clones were sequenced by immunoSEQ multiplex PCR, and TCRdb holds only the in-frame ones, with some missing. This table has 950,000 to 1,300,000 clones, about 80% appearing once. The sequenced sample consisted of memory CD4+ T cells sorted from blood. These receptors were collected from a man aged 18 to 29 in good health. Both conserved end residues are part of each CDR3. Each record gives: J gene, V gene, D gene, clone size, CDR3 DNA, CDR3 protein. The D gene is left open where the match is weak. Size is omitted from some rows. Given values are once, few, many or a class for expanded clones.

J gene: TRBJ2-2
V gene: TRBV18
D gene: .
clone size: .
CDR3 DNA: TGTGCCAGCTCACCATCCGGGGTTCACACCGGGGAGCTGTTTTTT
CDR3 protein: CASSPSGVHTGELFF

J gene: TRBJ2-7
V gene: TRBV5-5
D gene: TRBD1
clone size: few
CDR3 DNA: TGTGCCAGCAGCTTCACGGCAGGGGGAACCTACGAGCAGTACTTC
CDR3 protein: CASSFTAGGTYEQYF

J gene: TRBJ2-3
V gene: TRBV5-1
D gene: TRBD1
clone size: .
CDR3 DNA: TGCGCCAGCAGCTTAGGACAGGGGGGAAGTGATACGCAGTATTTT
CDR3 protein: CASSLGQGGSDTQYF

J gene: TRBJ1-6
V gene: TRBV27
D gene: .
clone size: .
CDR3 DNA: TGTGCCAGCAGTTTAGGGGCAGGGGTTAATTCACCCCTCCACTTT
CDR3 protein: CASSLGAGVNSPLHF

J gene: TRBJ2-3
V gene: TRBV19
D gene: TRBD2
clone size: .
CDR3 DNA: TGTGCCAGTAAAGTCACGGCTAGCGGGAGTGTAGATACGCAGTATTTT
CDR3 protein: CASKVTASGSVDTQYF

J gene: TRBJ1-3
V gene: TRBV6-1
D gene: .
clone size: .
CDR3 DNA: TGTGCCAGCAGTGTGGCCAGGGGTGGTAGCTCTGGAAACACCATATATTTT
CDR3 protein: CASSVARGGSSGNTIYF

J gene: TRBJ1-4
V gene: TRBV6-1
D gene: TRBD1
clone size: .
CDR3 DNA: TGTGCCAGCAGGGAGGGGGCCGGAGCCGGAAAACTGTTTTTT
CDR3 protein: CASREGAGAGKLFF

J gene: TRBJ1-5
V gene: TRBV19
D gene: TRBD1
clone size: few
CDR3 DNA: TGTGCCAGTAGTAACAGGGGAGATAGCAATCAGCCCCAGCATTTT
CDR3 protein: CASSNRGDSNQPQHF

J gene: TRBJ1-4
V gene: TRBV7-5
D gene: .
clone size: few
CDR3 DNA: TGTGCCAGAAGCTCGGTACAGGGGAGGGGAATACTGTTTTTT
CDR3 protein: CARSSVQGRGILFF

J gene: TRBJ2-3
V gene: TRBV2
D gene: .
clone size: .
CDR3 DNA: TGTGCCAGCAGAACCCCGAGCCCATCGGGCACAGATACGCAGTATTTT
CDR3 protein: CASRTPSPSGTDTQYF

J gene: TRBJ2-1
V gene: TRBV9
D gene: .
clone size: .
CDR3 DNA: TGTGCCAGCAGCGTAGAATTGGGGGGCCCCTACAATGAGCAGTTCTTC
CDR3 protein: CASSVELGGPYNEQFF

J gene: TRBJ2-7
V gene: TRBV18
D gene: TRBD2
clone size: .
CDR3 DNA: TGTGCCAGCTCACCCCTAGGGACTAGCGGGAGCTACGAGCAGTACTTC
CDR3 protein: CASSPLGTSGSYEQYF

J gene: TRBJ2-3
V gene: TRBV11-2
D gene: TRBD2
clone size: .
CDR3 DNA: TGTGCCAGCAGCTTTTTAGCGGGAGCCGGCACAGATACGCAGTATTTT
CDR3 protein: CASSFLAGAGTDTQYF

J gene: TRBJ1-6
V gene: TRBV2
D gene: .
clone size: .
CDR3 DNA: TGTGCCAGCAGTGAAATGGGGTCACGATCTTCACCCCTCCACTTT
CDR3 protein: CASSEMGSRSSPLHF

J gene: TRBJ2-7
V gene: TRBV2
D gene: TRBD1
clone size: .
CDR3 DNA: TGTGCCAGCACTTGGGACAGGGTCGAGCAGTACTTC
CDR3 protein: CASTWDRVEQYF

J gene: TRBJ2-7
V gene: TRBV29-1
D gene: TRBD2
clone size: few
CDR3 DNA: TGCAGCGGGGCGGCTAGCGGGAGGTCCTACGAGCAGTACTTC
CDR3 protein: CSGAASGRSYEQYF

J gene: TRBJ2-1
V gene: TRBV14
D gene: .
clone size: .
CDR3 DNA: TGTGCCAGCAGCCAAGGCCCCTCCCCGTTCTTC
CDR3 protein: CASSQGPSPFF

J gene: TRBJ2-7
V gene: TRBV7-2
D gene: TRBD2
clone size: .
CDR3 DNA: TGTGCCAGCAGCTTAGCGGGAGGGTACGAGCAGTACTTC
CDR3 protein: CASSLAGGYEQYF

J gene: TRBJ1-2
V gene: TRBV15
D gene: .
clone size: many
CDR3 DNA: TGTGCCACCAGCTTGGACAGAGACTATGGCTACACCTTC
CDR3 protein: CATSLDRDYGYTF

J gene: TRBJ2-7
V gene: TRBV9
D gene: TRBD1
clone size: .
CDR3 DNA: TGTGCCAGCAGCGTACAGGGGGATATGTTAAGCGAGCAGTACTTC
CDR3 protein: CASSVQGDMLSEQYF

J gene: TRBJ2-7
V gene: TRBV7-9
D gene: .
clone size: .
CDR3 DNA: TGTGCCAGCAGCTTAGACTGGCCCGGATCAAACGAGCAGTACTTC
CDR3 protein: CASSLDWPGSNEQYF

J gene: TRBJ2-7
V gene: TRBV19
D gene: .
clone size: .
CDR3 DNA: TGTGCCAGTAAGCCGACAGGAACCTACGAGCAGTACTTC
CDR3 protein: CASKPTGTYEQYF

J gene: TRBJ2-1
V gene: TRBV7-9
D gene: .
clone size: .
CDR3 DNA: TGTGCCAGCAGCTTAGGGGCAGCAGATGAGCAGTTCTTC
CDR3 protein: CASSLGAADEQFF

J gene: TRBJ2-7
V gene: TRBV28
D gene: .
clone size: .
CDR3 DNA: TGTGCCAGCAGTTCCCCGATAAACGAGCAGTACTTC
CDR3 protein: CASSSPINEQYF

J gene: TRBJ1-2
V gene: TRBV28
D gene: .
clone size: .
CDR3 DNA: TGTGCCAGCCGAGCGGGGGGGCGGTATGGCTACACCTTC
CDR3 protein: CASRAGGRYGYTF

J gene: TRBJ1-4
V gene: TRBV27
D gene: .
clone size: once
CDR3 DNA: TGTGCCAGCAGTTTAAAGAGGGTACCAACTAATGAAAAACTGTTTTTT
CDR3 protein: CASSLKRVPTNEKLFF

J gene: TRBJ2-1
V gene: TRBV7-2
D gene: TRBD2
clone size: .
CDR3 DNA: TGTGCCAGCAGCCTTCCAAAAGCGGGAGGTAGTGAGCAGTTCTTC
CDR3 protein: CASSLPKAGGSEQFF

J gene: TRBJ1-5
V gene: TRBV10-3
D gene: .
clone size: .
CDR3 DNA: TGTGCCATCACCCAGGATAGCAATCAGCCCCAGCATTTT
CDR3 protein: CAITQDSNQPQHF

J gene: TRBJ1-1
V gene: TRBV5-6
D gene: .
clone size: .
CDR3 DNA: TGTGCCAGCAGCGCCACGGGGGTGGGCAGTACCACTGAAGCTTTCTTT
CDR3 protein: CASSATGVGSTTEAFF

J gene: TRBJ2-3
V gene: TRBV7-9
D gene: TRBD2
clone size: few
CDR3 DNA: TGTGCCAGCAGCTTATCCTTAGCGGGAGGAACAGATACGCAGTATTTT
CDR3 protein: CASSLSLAGGTDTQYF

J gene: TRBJ1-4
V gene: TRBV7-9
D gene: .
clone size: .
CDR3 DNA: TGTGCCAGCAGCTTCGGACAGATTAATGAAAAACTGTTTTTT
CDR3 protein: CASSFGQINEKLFF

J gene: TRBJ1-1
V gene: TRBV7-9
D gene: .
clone size: .
CDR3 DNA: TGTGCCAGCAGCTTAGAGTTGGCGAACACTGAAGCTTTCTTT
CDR3 protein: CASSLELANTEAFF

J gene: TRBJ2-2
V gene: TRBV11-3
D gene: TRBD2
clone size: .
CDR3 DNA: TGTGCCAGCAGTTTAGCGGGAGCCGGCACCGGGGAGCTGTTTTTT
CDR3 protein: CASSLAGAGTGELFF

J gene: TRBJ2-3
V gene: TRBV5-5
D gene: .
clone size: .
CDR3 DNA: TGTGCCAGCAGCACAAGGGCGGAAGCTAGCACAGATACGCAGTATTTT
CDR3 protein: CASSTRAEASTDTQYF

J gene: TRBJ1-2
V gene: TRBV18
D gene: .
clone size: .
CDR3 DNA: TGTGCCAGCTCCCCGGGGGGGCTTAACTATGGCTACACCTTC
CDR3 protein: CASSPGGLNYGYTF

J gene: TRBJ2-7
V gene: TRBV28
D gene: .
clone size: .
CDR3 DNA: TGTGCCACAAATGACCCCCCTTACGAGCAGTACTTC
CDR3 protein: CATNDPPYEQYF

J gene: TRBJ2-2
V gene: TRBV4-1
D gene: .
clone size: .
CDR3 DNA: TGCGCCAGCAGCCTTTTGGGAAACACCGGGGAGCTGTTTTTT
CDR3 protein: CASSLLGNTGELFF

J gene: TRBJ1-6
V gene: TRBV29-1
D gene: .
clone size: .
CDR3 DNA: TGCAGCGCCCAGGGTTCCTATAATTCACCCCTCCACTTT
CDR3 protein: CSAQGSYNSPLHF

J gene: TRBJ1-1
V gene: TRBV30
D gene: .
clone size: few
CDR3 DNA: TGTGCCTGGAGTCTCCTCCAGATGGCTGAAGCTTTCTTT
CDR3 protein: CAWSLLQMAEAFF

J gene: TRBJ2-3
V gene: TRBV4-1
D gene: TRBD1
clone size: many
CDR3 DNA: TGCGCCAGCAGCCAAGCACCAAACTTTGGACAGGGGGCAACAGATACGCAGTATTTT
CDR3 protein: CASSQAPNFGQGATDTQYF

J gene: TRBJ2-7
V gene: TRBV6-1
D gene: TRBD2
clone size: .
CDR3 DNA: TGTGCCAGCAGTGAAGGACTAGCGGGGTGGGAGCAGTACTTC
CDR3 protein: CASSEGLAGWEQYF

J gene: TRBJ2-5
V gene: TRBV7-6
D gene: .
clone size: .
CDR3 DNA: TGTGCCAGCAGCCCTTGGACTTCTCAAGAGACCCAGTACTTC
CDR3 protein: CASSPWTSQETQYF

J gene: TRBJ2-4
V gene: TRBV29-1
D gene: .
clone size: .
CDR3 DNA: TGCAGCGTTATACAGGGCTCCCAAAACATTCAGTACTTC
CDR3 protein: CSVIQGSQNIQYF

J gene: TRBJ1-6
V gene: TRBV7-2
D gene: .
clone size: .
CDR3 DNA: TGTGCCAGCAGCTGGGATAGTTATAATTCACCCCTCCACTTT
CDR3 protein: CASSWDSYNSPLHF

J gene: TRBJ2-5
V gene: TRBV30
D gene: TRBD2
clone size: once
CDR3 DNA: TGTGCCTGGAGTGGGGGACTAGCGGGACACGCGGGGGGGACCCAGTACTTC
CDR3 protein: CAWSGGLAGHAGGTQYF

J gene: TRBJ2-3
V gene: TRBV27
D gene: .
clone size: few
CDR3 DNA: TGTGCCAGCAGTTCCTGGGGCACAGATACGCAGTATTTT
CDR3 protein: CASSSWGTDTQYF

J gene: TRBJ1-1
V gene: TRBV15
D gene: TRBD1
clone size: .
CDR3 DNA: TGTGCCACCAGCAGAGATCCCCTGGGACAGGGGAGCACTGAAGCTTTCTTT
CDR3 protein: CATSRDPLGQGSTEAFF

J gene: TRBJ2-7
V gene: TRBV4-3
D gene: TRBD1
clone size: .
CDR3 DNA: TGCGCCAGCAGCAAACACCATAACAGGGGACAAAGCGACCCCAGCTCCTACGAGCAGTACTTC
CDR3 protein: CASSKHHNRGQSDPSSYEQYF

J gene: TRBJ2-7
V gene: TRBV6-1
D gene: .
clone size: once
CDR3 DNA: TGTGCCAGCAGTGACAGGGTGAATTACGAGCAGTACTTC
CDR3 protein: CASSDRVNYEQYF

J gene: TRBJ2-2
V gene: TRBV7-9
D gene: TRBD1
clone size: .
CDR3 DNA: TGTGCCAGCAGCCCCCTCGCAACGGGACAGAGGACCGGGGAGCTGTTTTTT
CDR3 protein: CASSPLATGQRTGELFF

J gene: TRBJ2-7
V gene: TRBV11-2
D gene: TRBD1
clone size: .
CDR3 DNA: TGTGCCAGCAAACAGGGGGCTCTCGAGCAGTACTTC
CDR3 protein: CASKQGALEQYF